This T cell receptor beta chain was retrieved from a study of persistence of HIV-infected CD4 T cells (TCRdb year 2020). Background on the whole study: CMV- and HIV-1 Gag-responding CD4+ T cells were isolated from ART-treated individuals so that antigen-driven clonal expansion of HIV-1-infected cells could be examined. Participants had been on suppressive ART for a median of 8 years. Peripheral blood samples of up to roughly 180 mL were taken at multiple time points, with the exception of two participants who underwent leukapheresis at a single time point. The clonality of all cells in each sorted population was measured by TCRbeta sequencing, and the clonality of infected cells was measured by proviral sequencing. The TCR cluster analysis across participants included about eight participants for CMV and six or seven participants for Gag. What the work shows at the level of the full study, not this receptor alone: Few individuals were included in the study, and only a limited range of antigens was tested. Bulk TCR analyses could not be limited to the rare CMV-responding cells that actually contained HIV-1 proviruses. Significantly lower TCRbeta richness was observed in CMV- and Gag-responding cells than in anti-CD3/anti-CD28-responding cells, and higher oligoclonality was observed in CMV-responding cells than in CD3/CD28-stimulated and Gag-responding cells. Antigen-responding cells were enriched for expanded CDR3beta sequences that were degenerate, which suggests that CD4+ responses to CMV and Gag underwent convergent selection. TCR oligoclonality correlated with proviral oligoclonality within the same sorted populations.

The immunoSEQ hsTCRB assay version 4 in survey mode was used to sequence TCRbeta repertoires from genomic DNA. Genomic DNA was diluted to approximately 9.4 ng/uL, and up to roughly 1 ug per sample was used for TCRbeta sequencing. In the original analysis: TCRbeta data analysis was done in ImmunoSeq Analyzer 3.0, and diversity was calculated on productive nucleotide rearrangements. Using the Immunarch R package, lower-bound TCR diversity was estimated with the improved Chao index and clonality was estimated with the Gini coefficient. Different nucleotide rearrangements encoding the same CDR3beta amino acid sequence were treated as distinct clonotypes. Differential abundance analysis identified TCRbeta sequences significantly enriched in antigen-responding cells relative to anti-CD3/anti-CD28-activated cells. GLIPH2 clustered TCRs by predicted peptide-MHC specificity, both within individual participants and across merged participant data sets. Held by TCRdb, this immuneACCESS table contains in-frame sequences only and omits some clones. Under half of the omission traces to an unresolved V gene where checked; the cause of the rest is unknown. For V, J and clone size, that table is used; D and trimming come from the DNA. In all, the sample holds approximately 30,000 clones, and roughly 78% of those were seen once. Of the sample, about 4.6% falls within the top ten clones.

Ends trimmed: V by 6 bases, J by 2 bases; bases unmatched to a gene: 9. The cysteine opens and the phenylalanine closes a CDR3 of 17 amino acids. The CDR3 DNA has 51 bases and is translated from base 1. CDR1 and CDR2 were assigned from the germline V gene (reference sequence) as LNHDA and SQIVND. As regards this clone: The specificity of this receptor is unknown. Base qualities are not recorded, but no much larger clone differs from it by a single base.

The treatment or condition label of this sample denotes: suppressive antiretroviral therapy. Cells were stimulated with lysates of CMV-infected fibroblasts at roughly 9.1 ug/mL. Memory populations depleted of antigen-responding cells were obtained by sorting nonresponding CD40L-negative CD69-negative CD45RO-high memory CD4+ T cells. Participants were HIV-1-infected adults who started suppressive ART during chronic infection. For at least 4 years, participants had undetectable plasma HIV-1 RNA, below 50 copies/mL. To be included, participants needed a CD4+ T cell count above 400 cells/uL and a positive CMV serology. Before stimulation, PBMCs were isolated using density centrifugation and depleted of CD8+ T cells. Stimulation of CD8-depleted PBMCs was carried out for approximately 17 hours with anti-CD28/CD49d costimulation, CD40-blocking antibody and enfuvirtide, to prevent new infections. Cells were sorted on a Beckman Coulter MoFlo Legacy or XDP sorter, with propidium iodide excluding dead cells. The QIAamp DNA Mini Kit was used for genomic DNA extraction from samples above one million cells, and the Quick-DNA Microprep Kit was used otherwise.

The chain is made from TRBV19 and TRBJ2-6; the junction holds 8 bases that match TRBD1. This sample comprised CD4+ T cells sorted from PBMCs after approximately 19-hour stimulation, obtained from a patient who received antiretroviral therapy. The sample's cell subset or site label is to be understood as: CD40L-CD69- CD45RO-high memory CD4 T cells not responding to CMV lysate. The receptor was derived from an adult man with HIV who was CMV-seropositive. The DNA is as follows: TGTGCCAGTAGCCGAAGGACAGGGAGTACTGGGGCCAACGTCCTGACTTTC. It translates to CASSRRTGSTGANVLTF.